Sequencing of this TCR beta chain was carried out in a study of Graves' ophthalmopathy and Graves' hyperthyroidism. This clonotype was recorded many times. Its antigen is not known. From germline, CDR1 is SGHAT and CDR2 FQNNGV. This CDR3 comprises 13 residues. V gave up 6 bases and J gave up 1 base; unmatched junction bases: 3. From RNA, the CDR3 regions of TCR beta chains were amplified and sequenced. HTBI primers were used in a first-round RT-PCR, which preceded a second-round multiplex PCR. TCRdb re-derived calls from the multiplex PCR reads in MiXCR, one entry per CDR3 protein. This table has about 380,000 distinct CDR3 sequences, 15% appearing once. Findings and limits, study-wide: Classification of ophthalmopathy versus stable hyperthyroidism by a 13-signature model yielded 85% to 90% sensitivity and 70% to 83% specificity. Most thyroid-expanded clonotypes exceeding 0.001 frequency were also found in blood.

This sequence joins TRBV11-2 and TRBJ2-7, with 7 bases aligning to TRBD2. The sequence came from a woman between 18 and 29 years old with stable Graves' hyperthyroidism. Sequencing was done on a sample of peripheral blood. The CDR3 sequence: CASSFGGSYEQYF. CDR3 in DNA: TGTGCCAGCAGTTTCGGGGGGTCCTACGAGCAGTACTTC.